In its sample, the clone carrying this TCR beta chain was seen many times. Its antigen is not identified. This sample was taken from a study of shared clonotypes between healthy human individuals. Study summary: Per-donor plates numbered three CD4 naive, three CD4 memory, two CD8 naive and one CD8 memory.

The germline CDR1 and CDR2 sequences are MDHEN and SYDVKM. Trimming removed 7 bases from V and 2 bases from J, with 12 bases in between. The CDR3 runs 14 residues. CD8 memory cells included CD45RO+ cells plus CCR7-negative CD45RA+ TemRA cells. Study-level findings and limits: Roughly 5% of naive CD4 clonotypes were common to several donors. Relative to clonotypes present in all four donors, those not shared had lower generation probabilities.

Sequenced by immunoSEQ multiplex PCR; TCRdb stores in-frame clones only, minus some. This sample has just over 95,000 clones, with 67% found just once. The chain recombines TRBV28 with TRBJ2-1; no definite D call. This receptor was taken from a young man in good health. The sample consisted of memory CD8+ T cells sorted from blood. Subset in this sample: CD45RO+ cells pooled with CCR7-negative TemRA cells. The CDR3 region has the DNA TGTGCCAGCAAGGTGCGAGGCCCCTACAATGAGCAGTTCTTC. Its translation: CASKVRGPYNEQFF.